This section outlines one TCR beta chain sequence together with its context. The sample originates from a study of blood T cell repertoires in COVID-19. As for the study in general: From T cells, B-cell-depleted T cells, or PBMCs came the material, which was cDNA or gDNA.

Generated by immunoSEQ multiplex PCR, the TCRdb table keeps only in-frame clones and is missing some. Altogether a few hundred thousand clones are present, more than 70% being singletons, with the ten largest covering under 8%. The ends were cut back, 0 bases at V and 5 bases at J, with 17 bases in the middle. This CDR3 has 17 residues. Germline CDR1 reads SGHKS; CDR2 reads YYEKEE (reference sequence). Sample: peripheral blood. This rearrangement joins TRBV5-5 to TRBJ1-4; possible D gene TRBD1, 6 bases. The receptor was derived from a young man who had recovered from COVID-19. CDR3 amino acids: CASSLAPMRGRNEKLFF. CDR3 DNA sequence: TGTGCCAGCAGCTTGGCTCCCATGCGGGGGCGGAATGAAAAACTGTTTTTT.